A selection of T cell receptor beta chains follows, all from one sample in a study of CD8 T cells in ankylosing spondylitis. TCRdb processed the 5' RACE reads anew with MiXCR; each CDR3 protein has one entry. The sample holds 700,000 to 1,000,000 distinct CDR3 sequences, about an eighth seen once. The sequencing sample was made of blood, either unsorted or a sorted T cell fraction (not recorded which). The receptors shown here come from a male donor with ankylosing spondylitis. CDR3s include the opening cysteine and the closing phenylalanine or tryptophan. The D gene is left open where the match is weak. A clone size is listed for some rows: how often the clone was seen (once, few, many), or a class if it is expanded.

J gene: TRBJ1-5
clone size: few
V gene: TRBV7-2
D gene: NA
CDR3 DNA: TGTGCCAGCAGCTTAGACAGGGCAGGGAGCCAGCCCCAGCATTTT
CDR3 protein: CASSLDRAGSQPQHF

J gene: TRBJ2-1
clone size: few
V gene: TRBV27
D gene: TRBD2
CDR3 DNA: TGTGCCAGCAGCCAGACTAGCGGGACACCCCTGTTTGAGCAGTTCTTC
CDR3 protein: CASSQTSGTPLFEQFF

J gene: TRBJ1-2
clone size: many
V gene: TRBV27
D gene: NA
CDR3 DNA: TGTGCCAGCAGCAAGGGAACCTATGGCTACACCTTC
CDR3 protein: CASSKGTYGYTF

J gene: TRBJ2-5
clone size: NA
V gene: TRBV7-3
D gene: TRBD1
CDR3 DNA: TGTGCCAGCAGACCGGGACAGACTATCCAAGAGACCCAGTACTTC
CDR3 protein: CASRPGQTIQETQYF

J gene: TRBJ2-7
clone size: many
V gene: TRBV20-1
D gene: NA
CDR3 DNA: TGCAGTGCTAGAGAATTGTTCGGTAAGGAGTACTTC
CDR3 protein: CSARELFGKEYF

J gene: TRBJ1-5
clone size: many
V gene: TRBV29-1
D gene: NA
CDR3 DNA: TGCAGCGTTGGGGGGAATCAGCCCCAGCATTTT
CDR3 protein: CSVGGNQPQHF

J gene: TRBJ2-3
clone size: NA
V gene: TRBV20-1
D gene: TRBD2
CDR3 DNA: TGCAGTGCTCCGGCTAGCGGATGGGCAGATACGCAGTATTTT
CDR3 protein: CSAPASGWADTQYF

J gene: TRBJ2-4
clone size: NA
V gene: TRBV20-1
D gene: NA
CDR3 DNA: TGCAGTGCACCGACGGTAGCCAAAAACATTCAGTACTTC
CDR3 protein: CSAPTVAKNIQYF

J gene: TRBJ2-5
clone size: few
V gene: TRBV20-1
D gene: NA
CDR3 DNA: TGCAGTGCTAGAGCCCACCAACTGAAGGAGACCCAGTACTTC
CDR3 protein: CSARAHQLKETQYF

J gene: TRBJ1-2
clone size: NA
V gene: TRBV6-5
D gene: NA
CDR3 DNA: TGTGCCAGCAGACCCCCAGGAGGAGGCTACACCTTC
CDR3 protein: CASRPPGGGYTF

J gene: TRBJ1-4
clone size: many
V gene: TRBV20-1
D gene: TRBD1
CDR3 DNA: TGCAGTGCTAGAGGGGACAGGGACGGAAATGAAAAACTGTTTTTT
CDR3 protein: CSARGDRDGNEKLFF

J gene: TRBJ2-7
clone size: many
V gene: TRBV7-2
D gene: NA
CDR3 DNA: TGTGCCAGCAGCTTAGGAGGACACTACTACGAGCAGTACTTC
CDR3 protein: CASSLGGHYYEQYF

J gene: TRBJ2-2
clone size: NA
V gene: TRBV7-2
D gene: TRBD2
CDR3 DNA: TGTGCCAGCAGCTCCCTAGCGGGAGAAAGGGTCGGGGAGCTGTTTTTT
CDR3 protein: CASSSLAGERVGELFF

J gene: TRBJ1-6
clone size: NA
V gene: TRBV28
D gene: TRBD1
CDR3 DNA: TGTGCCAGCAGTTTACCGACAGGGTGGGGGAATTCACCCCTCCACTTT
CDR3 protein: CASSLPTGWGNSPLHF

J gene: TRBJ2-7
clone size: many
V gene: TRBV6-6
D gene: NA
CDR3 DNA: TGTGCCAGCAGCCCCGAACAGGCCTACGAGCAGTACTTC
CDR3 protein: CASSPEQAYEQYF

J gene: TRBJ2-1
clone size: many
V gene: TRBV29-1
D gene: NA
CDR3 DNA: TGCAGCGCCTCGGAGAGGGGAGGAGGCAATGAGCAGTTCTTC
CDR3 protein: CSASERGGGNEQFF

J gene: TRBJ2-5
clone size: many
V gene: TRBV4-3
D gene: NA
CDR3 DNA: TGCGCCAGCAGCCCCGAACTCGCCCAAGAGACCCAGTACTTC
CDR3 protein: CASSPELAQETQYF

J gene: TRBJ2-1
clone size: few
V gene: TRBV4-2
D gene: NA
CDR3 DNA: TGTGCCAGCAGCCACCTTAACCCTGGACAACATGAGCAGTTCTTC
CDR3 protein: CASSHLNPGQHEQFF

J gene: TRBJ2-3
clone size: NA
V gene: TRBV20-1
D gene: TRBD2
CDR3 DNA: TGCAGTGCTAGTGCGACTAGCGGGGGCCTCGGCCTGAACACAGATACGCAGTATTTT
CDR3 protein: CSASATSGGLGLNTDTQYF

J gene: TRBJ2-1
clone size: few
V gene: TRBV20-1
D gene: TRBD2
CDR3 DNA: TGCAGTGCCCTTAGCGGGACGTCCTACAATGAGCAGTTCTTC
CDR3 protein: CSALSGTSYNEQFF

J gene: TRBJ1-1
clone size: NA
V gene: TRBV5-1
D gene: TRBD1
CDR3 DNA: TGCGCCAGCAGCTCGCTGACAGGGGACACTGAAGCTTTCTTT
CDR3 protein: CASSSLTGDTEAFF

J gene: TRBJ2-3
clone size: few
V gene: TRBV27
D gene: NA
CDR3 DNA: TGTGCCAGCAGTCCGATACTAGGCCCTAGCACAGATACGCAGTATTTT
CDR3 protein: CASSPILGPSTDTQYF

J gene: TRBJ1-5
clone size: NA
V gene: TRBV20-1
D gene: NA
CDR3 DNA: TGCAGTGCTAGAGAGGGGACGGACGGCAATCAGCCCCAGCATTTT
CDR3 protein: CSAREGTDGNQPQHF

J gene: TRBJ1-1
clone size: few
V gene: TRBV29-1
D gene: NA
CDR3 DNA: TGCAGCGGAGCCATGAACACTGAAGCTTTCTTT
CDR3 protein: CSGAMNTEAFF

J gene: TRBJ2-3
clone size: NA
V gene: TRBV5-6
D gene: NA
CDR3 DNA: TGTGCCAGCAGCTTGAGTACTAGCTCAAACAAATACACAGATACGCAGTATTTT
CDR3 protein: CASSLSTSSNKYTDTQYF

J gene: TRBJ2-3
clone size: NA
V gene: TRBV4-2
D gene: TRBD2
CDR3 DNA: TGTGCCAGCAGCCAAGCCGGACTAGCGGGCGCCACAGATACGCAGTATTTT
CDR3 protein: CASSQAGLAGATDTQYF

J gene: TRBJ1-5
clone size: once
V gene: TRBV4-2
D gene: TRBD1
CDR3 DNA: TGTGCCAGCAGCCTAGAGGGACAGGGTGCGAATCAGCCCCAGCATTTT
CDR3 protein: CASSLEGQGANQPQHF

J gene: TRBJ2-5
clone size: NA
V gene: TRBV27
D gene: TRBD1
CDR3 DNA: TGTGCCAGCAGAGCCCAGGGGGTCGAGACCCAGTACTTC
CDR3 protein: CASRAQGVETQYF

J gene: TRBJ2-4
clone size: few
V gene: TRBV27
D gene: TRBD2
CDR3 DNA: TGTGCCAGCAGTTTTGGGACTAGCAAAAAGGAGTACTTC
CDR3 protein: CASSFGTSKKEYF

J gene: TRBJ1-2
clone size: NA
V gene: TRBV12-3/TRBV12-4
D gene: TRBD1
CDR3 DNA: TGTGCCAGCAGTTTACAGGGGGCCGAGTTTGGCTACACCTTC
CDR3 protein: CASSLQGAEFGYTF

J gene: TRBJ2-1
clone size: few
V gene: TRBV7-9
D gene: NA
CDR3 DNA: TGTGCCAGCAGCTTTTCTCACAATGAGCAGTTCTTC
CDR3 protein: CASSFSHNEQFF

J gene: TRBJ1-2
clone size: NA
V gene: TRBV5-1
D gene: NA
CDR3 DNA: TGCGCCAGCAGCTTGGATGGTTCTAACTATGGCTACACCTTC
CDR3 protein: CASSLDGSNYGYTF

J gene: TRBJ2-1
clone size: NA
V gene: TRBV6-1
D gene: TRBD2
CDR3 DNA: TGTGCCAGCAGTGACACTAGCGGGAGGGGGAATGAGCAGTTCTTC
CDR3 protein: CASSDTSGRGNEQFF

J gene: TRBJ1-1
clone size: many
V gene: TRBV11-2
D gene: NA
CDR3 DNA: TGTGCCAGCAGTCCTGGGGCAGCACACATGAACACTGAAGCTTTCTTT
CDR3 protein: CASSPGAAHMNTEAFF

J gene: TRBJ1-5
clone size: NA
V gene: TRBV5-1
D gene: TRBD1
CDR3 DNA: TGCGCCAGCAGCTTAGGTACAGGGGGACCCAATCAGCCCCAGCATTTT
CDR3 protein: CASSLGTGGPNQPQHF

J gene: TRBJ2-3
clone size: few
V gene: TRBV9
D gene: TRBD2
CDR3 DNA: TGTGCCAGCAGCCTCGGGACTAGCGGTGTTCTTAGCACAGATACGCAGTATTTT
CDR3 protein: CASSLGTSGVLSTDTQYF

J gene: TRBJ2-1
clone size: NA
V gene: TRBV7-8
D gene: TRBD2
CDR3 DNA: TGTGCCAGCAGCTGGACTAGCGGGGGGGCCCTATCCTACAATGAGCAGTTCTTC
CDR3 protein: CASSWTSGGALSYNEQFF

J gene: TRBJ2-5
clone size: NA
V gene: TRBV6-5
D gene: NA
CDR3 DNA: TGTGCCAGCAGTTACCGTGGGGCTGCTCAAGAGACCCAGTACTTC
CDR3 protein: CASSYRGAAQETQYF

J gene: TRBJ2-1
clone size: NA
V gene: TRBV28
D gene: TRBD2
CDR3 DNA: TGTGCCAGCAGCACGAGCGGGAACGTCCGGTTCTTC
CDR3 protein: CASSTSGNVRFF

J gene: TRBJ2-1
clone size: few
V gene: TRBV5-1
D gene: TRBD2
CDR3 DNA: TGCGCCAGCAGCTCCGAACCTAGCGGGAGGGCCATGCAGTTCTTC
CDR3 protein: CASSSEPSGRAMQFF

J gene: TRBJ1-5
clone size: NA
V gene: TRBV10-3
D gene: NA
CDR3 DNA: TGTGCCATCAGTGAAACCCTCCTCTATAGCAATCAGCCCCAGCATTTT
CDR3 protein: CAISETLLYSNQPQHF

J gene: TRBJ2-3
clone size: NA
V gene: TRBV20-1
D gene: NA
CDR3 DNA: TGCAGTGCCACAGCTAGCTTTTCGGGCACAGATACGCAGTATTTT
CDR3 protein: CSATASFSGTDTQYF

J gene: TRBJ1-4
clone size: NA
V gene: TRBV5-1
D gene: NA
CDR3 DNA: TGCGCCAGCAGCACAGCAGGGTATAATGAAAAACTGTTTTTT
CDR3 protein: CASSTAGYNEKLFF

J gene: TRBJ2-1
clone size: few
V gene: TRBV28
D gene: NA
CDR3 DNA: TGTGCCAGCAGTTTGAGGAACCGCTTCTCTCCGGACAATGAGCAGTTCTTC
CDR3 protein: CASSLRNRFSPDNEQFF

J gene: TRBJ2-3
clone size: many
V gene: TRBV5-1
D gene: NA
CDR3 DNA: TGCGCCAGCAGCTTGGGGGACATTTACACAGATACGCAGTATTTT
CDR3 protein: CASSLGDIYTDTQYF

J gene: TRBJ1-6
clone size: NA
V gene: TRBV10-2
D gene: NA
CDR3 DNA: TGCGCCAGCAGTGAGGGCCGTTCCAATTCACCCCTCCACTTT
CDR3 protein: CASSEGRSNSPLHF

J gene: TRBJ1-1
clone size: many
V gene: TRBV20-1
D gene: NA
CDR3 DNA: TGCAGTGTCGACGATGGCGACACTGAAGCTTTCTTT
CDR3 protein: CSVDDGDTEAFF

J gene: TRBJ2-5
clone size: few
V gene: TRBV5-1
D gene: NA
CDR3 DNA: TGCGCCAGCAGCTCATGGGACAAGGGAGAGACCCAGTACTTC
CDR3 protein: CASSSWDKGETQYF

J gene: TRBJ2-7
clone size: many
V gene: TRBV4-3
D gene: TRBD1
CDR3 DNA: TGCGCCAGCAGCCAGAGGGGAGACAGGGGGGCTTACGAGCAGTACTTC
CDR3 protein: CASSQRGDRGAYEQYF

J gene: TRBJ2-7
clone size: NA
V gene: TRBV10-3
D gene: NA
CDR3 DNA: TGTGCCATCAGAGAGTATAGGGACACCTACGAGCAGTACTTC
CDR3 protein: CAIREYRDTYEQYF

J gene: TRBJ2-7
clone size: many
V gene: TRBV20-1
D gene: NA
CDR3 DNA: TGCAGTGCTAGACGCGGCCGCTCCTACGAGCAGTACTTC
CDR3 protein: CSARRGRSYEQYF

J gene: TRBJ2-1
clone size: NA
V gene: TRBV15
D gene: TRBD1
CDR3 DNA: TGTGCCACCACGAAACAGGGGATCTACAATGAGCAGTTCTTC
CDR3 protein: CATTKQGIYNEQFF

J gene: TRBJ2-5
clone size: NA
V gene: TRBV5-6
D gene: NA
CDR3 DNA: TGTGCCAGCAGCCCGATCCTACGGGGGACCCAGTACTTC
CDR3 protein: CASSPILRGTQYF